The 21 T cell receptor beta chains below all came from one sample that was sequenced in a study of shared T cell receptors in the human thymus. The method was immunoSEQ multiplex PCR; TCRdb's version includes in-frame clones alone and lacks a portion of them. The sample lists hundreds of thousands of clones, more than 75% occurring once. The sample was also linked to a second study, of human thymus T cells.

Material: thymocytes. The receptors were sampled from a boy under two years old with a congenital heart defect.

The chain recombines TRBV28 with TRBJ1-1; TRBD1 might be the D (5 bases). From germline, CDR1 is MDHEN and CDR2 SYDVKM. Trimming shortened V by 7 bases and J by 6 bases, and 24 bases separated the two germline ends. The CDR3 consists of 16 residues. This chain's CDR3 is CASNTPPWQGNAEAFF. DNA of the CDR3: TGTGCCAGCAACACACCTCCGTGGCAGGGTAACGCTGAAGCTTTCTTT.

This chain joins TRBV12-5 and TRBJ2-6; 7 bases align to TRBD2. The ends lost 0 bases at V and 0 bases at J; junction bases unmatched: 5. Germline assignment: CDR1 LGHNT and CDR2 FRNRAP. This CDR3 is built from 18 residues. Written as DNA, the CDR3 is TGTGCTAGTGGTTTGGTAACGGGGAGGGCCTCTGGGGCCAACGTCCTGACTTTC. Translation: CASGLVTGRASGANVLTF.

The rearrangement uses TRBV7-9 and TRBJ1-1, with D possibly matching TRBD1 (5 bases). This CDR3 is 16 amino acids long. The germline V gene has CDR1 SEHNR and CDR2 FQNEAQ (reference sequence). The V end was cut by 0 bases, the J end by 5 bases, with 16 bases between. This CDR3 is CASSLAVRGEWTEAFF. The CDR3 DNA follows: TGTGCCAGCAGCTTAGCGGTCCGGGGGGAATGGACTGAAGCTTTCTTT.

V usage is TRBV6-1 and J usage is TRBJ1-2, with D maybe TRBD1 (6 bases). The CDR3 runs 15 residues. Germline CDR1 and CDR2: MNHNS and SASEGT. V lost 7 bases and J lost 0, with 15 bases in between. CDR3 DNA: TGTGCCAGCATGTTCCGGGACATCTCTAACTATGGCTACACCTTC. Translating gives CASMFRDISNYGYTF.

The chain is built from TRBV9 and TRBJ2-7; D not resolved. This CDR3 region has 15 residues. Germline-derived CDR1 and CDR2 are SGDLS and YYNGEE. Trimming pared 3 bases from V and 2 bases from J, leaving 15 bases between. This CDR3 is CASSAKDNPPYEQYF. CDR3 sequence (DNA): TGTGCCAGCAGCGCCAAAGACAACCCCCCCTACGAGCAGTACTTC.

V and J are TRBV27 and TRBJ1-3; D gene uncertain. Germline V CDR1 and CDR2: MNHEY, SMNVEV (reference sequence). There are 14 residues in the CDR3. V dropped 4 bases and J dropped 0 bases, with 7 bases sitting between them. CDR3 residues: CASSSGYSGNTIYF. The DNA for the CDR3 is TGTGCCAGCAGTTCCGGGTACTCTGGAAACACCATATATTTT.

This clone was detected once. The chain has TRBV2 and TRBJ1-1, with D unclear. The CDR3 contains 11 residues. Germline V gene data show CDR1 as SNHLY and CDR2 as FYNNEI. Deletions cut 8 bases from V and 1 base from J, with 5 bases between. As DNA, the CDR3 is TGTGCCAGCGGCCAGAACACTGAAGCTTTCTTT. Translating it yields CASGQNTEAFF. Variable domain in full (rest from reference TRBV2 and TRBJ1-1): EPEVTQTPSHQVTQMGQEVILRCVPISNHLYFYWYRQILGQKVEFLVSFYNNEISEKSEIFDDQFSVERPDGSNFTLKIRSTKLEDSAMYFCASGQNTEAFFGQGTRLTVV.

This sequence joins TRBV27 and TRBJ2-1; the match to TRBD1 covers 7 bases. Germline V CDR1 and CDR2: MNHEY, SMNVEV (reference sequence). The length of the CDR3 is 15 residues. V gave up 8 bases and J gave up 5 bases; unmatched junction bases: 12. This CDR3 reads CASGSPGQINNEQFF. The CDR3 bases are TGTGCCAGCGGCTCCCCGGGACAGATAAACAATGAGCAGTTCTTC.

The CDR3, as DNA: TGTGCCAGCAGCTTCCACGTGCGATCATTCGGCAGGTCGGTTACTAGCTACGAGCAGTACTTC. It specifies CASSFHVRSFGRSVTSYEQYF. The chain links TRBV7-6 to TRBJ2-7, with TRBD2 as a possible D gene (5 bases). The germline CDR1 and CDR2 sequences are SGHVS and FNYEAQ. Trimming stripped 3 bases from V and 3 bases from J, with 33 bases between. There are 21 residues in the CDR3.

The rearrangement joins TRBV7-6 to TRBJ2-1; TRBD2 matches at 7 bases. Germline trimming cut 6 bases from V and 4 bases from J; bases unmatched to any gene: 12. The germline gives CDR1 SGHVS, CDR2 FNYEAQ. The CDR3 is made up of 16 amino acids. CDR3 protein: CASSSHGRGSYNEQFF. The CDR3, as DNA: TGTGCCAGCAGTTCTCATGGGAGGGGTTCGTACAATGAGCAGTTCTTC.

The chain uses TRBV6-5 and TRBJ2-3, with TRBD2 identical over 10 bases. The CDR3 contains 15 residues. Losses at the gene ends were 2 bases for V and 6 bases for J; bases not matched to a gene: 5. Germline assignment: CDR1 MNHEY and CDR2 SVGAGI. CDR3 bases: TGTGCCAGCAGTTACAAGCGGGGGGGCCTTGATACGCAGTATTTT. It is translated as CASSYKRGGLDTQYF.

This chain connects TRBV6-6 to TRBJ1-1, with D maybe TRBD1 (6 bases). V lost 8 bases and J lost 8, with 18 bases in between. The CDR3 consists of 13 residues. Per the germline V gene, CDR1 is MNHNY and CDR2 is SVGAGI (reference sequence). DNA for the CDR3: TGTGCCAGCCGACCCAAAACAGGGAAGGAAGCTTTCTTT. Protein product: CASRPKTGKEAFF.

The CDR3 region is CASSLAAGAQVGFYGYTF. Here the CDR3 DNA reads TGTGCCAGCAGCTTGGCTGCAGGGGCGCAGGTTGGGTTCTATGGCTACACCTTC. V is TRBV5-5 and J is TRBJ1-2; maybe TRBD1 (6 bases). CDR1 SGHKS and CDR2 YYEKEE come from the germline V gene (reference sequence). V was pared by 0 bases and J by 4 bases, with 22 bases between. The CDR3 runs 18 residues.

The chain is built from TRBV5-1 and TRBJ1-2; 7 bases line up with TRBD1. V was pared by 4 bases and J by 0 bases, with 6 bases of the junction left unmatched. Germline V gene data show CDR1 as SGHRS and CDR2 as YFSETQ. CDR3 length equals 15 residues. The CDR3 DNA follows: TGCGCCAGCAGCCCGCGGGGACAGCCTAACTATGGCTACACCTTC. Its protein is CASSPRGQPNYGYTF.

This sequence joins TRBV5-1 and TRBJ2-6; tentatively, D is TRBD1 (6 bases). Trimming cost V 1 base and J 2 bases, with 7 bases left between them. CDR3 length: 15 residues. From germline, CDR1 is SGHRS and CDR2 YFSETQ. The CDR3 DNA reads as TGCGCCAGCAGCTTGTCAGGGGCTGGGGCCAACGTCCTGACTTTC. This encodes CASSLSGAGANVLTF.

The chain employs TRBV4-1 and TRBJ2-3, with 7 bases matching TRBD2. The trim removed 0 bases at V and 6 bases at J, leaving 21 bases unmatched. Germline V gives CDR1 MGHRA, CDR2 YSYEKL. The CDR3 covers 20 residues. CDR3 sequence: CASSQDLFRESSMRGDTQYF. CDR3 nucleotides: TGCGCCAGCAGCCAAGATCTTTTCCGGGAGTCCTCTATGCGGGGGGATACGCAGTATTTT.

The V and J genes are TRBV4-2 and TRBJ2-7, with D possibly being TRBD2 (5 bases). The CDR3 is 15 amino acids. Trimming took off 0 bases at V and 3 bases at J, with 12 bases between the two ends. Germline CDR1 LGHNA, CDR2 YNFKEQ. The CDR3 bases are TGTGCCAGCAGCCAAGATTCGATAGGGAGCTACGAGCAGTACTTC. Translation: CASSQDSIGSYEQYF.

The chain joins TRBV4-2 to TRBJ2-7, with 10 positions matching TRBD2. Germline CDR1 and CDR2: LGHNA and YNFKEQ. V lost 0 bases, J lost 3 bases, and 14 bases stayed unmatched. This CDR3 has 19 residues. This CDR3 reads CASSQDTPRTSGRNYEQYF. In DNA, the CDR3 is TGTGCCAGCAGCCAAGATACCCCCCGGACTAGCGGCCGAAACTACGAGCAGTACTTC.

This clone was seen once. This sequence joins TRBV30 and TRBJ2-3; 7 nucleotides agree with TRBD1. The germline CDR1 and CDR2 sequences are GTSNPN and SVGIG (reference sequence). V shed 0 bases, J shed 6 bases, and the junction held 12 bases outside the gene matches. The CDR3 is 16 amino acids. The CDR3 here is CAWSVVPGGSSDTQYF. DNA of the CDR3: TGTGCCTGGAGTGTAGTGCCAGGGGGAAGTTCGGATACGCAGTATTTT.

The genes are TRBV30 and TRBJ1-6; 11 bases agree with TRBD1. The V gene's germline CDR1 is GTSNPN and CDR2 SVGIG (reference sequence). The CDR3 sequence is 16 residues long. The V gene end was trimmed by 3 bases and the J gene end by 11 bases; junction bases not matched to a gene: 12. CDR3 in amino acids: CAWSLTWTGGLAPLHF. In DNA form, the CDR3 reads TGTGCCTGGAGCCTAACTTGGACAGGGGGCCTTGCACCCCTCCACTTT.

The J gene is TRBJ2-7, the V gene TRBV27, with TRBD1 identical over 8 bases. V lost 6 bases to trimming and J lost 0 bases; unmatched junction nucleotides: 7. CDR1 and CDR2 (germline): MNHEY, SMNVEV (reference sequence). The CDR3 length is 15 residues. This CDR3 reads CASSGRTGSSYEQYF. The CDR3 DNA sequence: TGTGCCAGCAGCGGAAGGACAGGGAGCTCCTACGAGCAGTACTTC.